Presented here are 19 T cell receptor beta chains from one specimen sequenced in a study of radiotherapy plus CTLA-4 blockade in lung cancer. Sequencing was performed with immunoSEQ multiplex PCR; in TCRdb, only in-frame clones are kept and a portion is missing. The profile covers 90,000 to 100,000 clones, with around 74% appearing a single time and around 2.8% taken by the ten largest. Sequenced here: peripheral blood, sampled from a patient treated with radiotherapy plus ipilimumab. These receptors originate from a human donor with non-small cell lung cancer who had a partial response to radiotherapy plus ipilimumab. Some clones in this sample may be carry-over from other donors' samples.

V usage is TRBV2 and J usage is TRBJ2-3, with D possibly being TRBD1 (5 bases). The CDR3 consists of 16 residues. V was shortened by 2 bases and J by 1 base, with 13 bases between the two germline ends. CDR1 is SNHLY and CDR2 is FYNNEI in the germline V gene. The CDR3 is CASSELGPGRTDTQYF. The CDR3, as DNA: TGTGCCAGCAGTGAATTGGGGCCCGGCCGCACAGATACGCAGTATTTT. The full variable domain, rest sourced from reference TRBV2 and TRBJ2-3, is EPEVTQTPSHQVTQMGQEVILRCVPISNHLYFYWYRQILGQKVEFLVSFYNNEISEKSEIFDDQFSVERPDGSNFTLKIRSTKLEDSAMYFCASSELGPGRTDTQYFGPGTRLTVL.

CDR3 nucleotide sequence: TGTGCCAGCAGCTTAAAGTCAGGTGGGGGGGCTTTTAGGACAGATACGCAGTATTTT. Protein product: CASSLKSGGGAFRTDTQYF. This chain links TRBV13 with TRBJ2-3, with TRBD2 as a possible D gene (7 bases). Between the trimmed V and J ends, which lost 2 bases and 3 bases, there was a span of 24 bases. Germline loops: CDR1 PRHDT, CDR2 FYEKMQ (reference sequence). This CDR3 has 19 residues.

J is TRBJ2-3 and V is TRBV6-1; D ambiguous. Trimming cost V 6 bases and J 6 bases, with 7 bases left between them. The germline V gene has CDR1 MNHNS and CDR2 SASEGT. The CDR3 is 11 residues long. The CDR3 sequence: CASSRRDTQYF. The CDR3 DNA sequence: TGTGCCAGCAGCCGTCGGGATACGCAGTATTTT.

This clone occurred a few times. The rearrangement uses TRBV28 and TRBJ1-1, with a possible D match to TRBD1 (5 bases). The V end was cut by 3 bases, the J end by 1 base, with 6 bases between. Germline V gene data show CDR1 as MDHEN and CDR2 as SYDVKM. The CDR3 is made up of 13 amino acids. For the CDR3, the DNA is TGTGCCAGCAGTTTCGACAGGAACACTGAAGCTTTCTTT. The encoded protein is CASSFDRNTEAFF. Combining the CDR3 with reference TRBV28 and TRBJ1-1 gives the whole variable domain DVKVTQSSRYLVKRTGEKVFLECVQDMDHENMFWYRQDPGLGLRLIYFSYDVKMKEKGDIPEGYSVSREKKERFSLILESASTNQTSMYLCASSFDRNTEAFFGQGTRLTVV.

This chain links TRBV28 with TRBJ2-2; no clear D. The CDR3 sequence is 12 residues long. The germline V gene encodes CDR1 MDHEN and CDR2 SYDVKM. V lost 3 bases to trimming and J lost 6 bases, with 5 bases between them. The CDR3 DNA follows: TGTGCCAGCAGTTTCTTTTCCGGGGAGCTGTTTTTT. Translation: CASSFFSGELFF.

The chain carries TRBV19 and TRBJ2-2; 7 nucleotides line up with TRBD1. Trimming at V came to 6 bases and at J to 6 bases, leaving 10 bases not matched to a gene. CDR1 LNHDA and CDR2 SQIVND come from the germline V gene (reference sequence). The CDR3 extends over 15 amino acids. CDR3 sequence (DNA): TGTGCCAGTAGAACCTCGACAGGGTCGGCCGGGGAGCTGTTTTTT. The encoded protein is CASRTSTGSAGELFF.

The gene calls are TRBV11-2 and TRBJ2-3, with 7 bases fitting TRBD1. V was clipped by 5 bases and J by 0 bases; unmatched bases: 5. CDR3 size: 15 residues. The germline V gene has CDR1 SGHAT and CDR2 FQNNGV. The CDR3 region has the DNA TGTGCCAGCAGCCCGGGGACAGCAAGCACAGATACGCAGTATTTT. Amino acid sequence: CASSPGTASTDTQYF.

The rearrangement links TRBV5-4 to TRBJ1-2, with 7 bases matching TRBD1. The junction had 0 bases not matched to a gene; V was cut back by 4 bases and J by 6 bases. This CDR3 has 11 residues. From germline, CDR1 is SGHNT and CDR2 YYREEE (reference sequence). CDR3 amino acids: CASSTGDGYTF. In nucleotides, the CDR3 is TGTGCCAGCAGCACAGGGGATGGCTACACCTTC.

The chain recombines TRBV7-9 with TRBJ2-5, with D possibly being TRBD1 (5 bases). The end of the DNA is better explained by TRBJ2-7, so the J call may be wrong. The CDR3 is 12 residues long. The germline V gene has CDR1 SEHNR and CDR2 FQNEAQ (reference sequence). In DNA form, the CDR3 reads TGTGCCAGCAGCTTCCAGGGCGGCGAGCAGTACTTC. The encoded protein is CASSFQGGEQYF.

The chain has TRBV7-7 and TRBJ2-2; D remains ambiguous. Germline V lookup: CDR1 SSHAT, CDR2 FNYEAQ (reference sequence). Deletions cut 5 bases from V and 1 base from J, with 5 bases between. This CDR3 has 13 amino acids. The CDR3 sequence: CASSRQNTGELFF. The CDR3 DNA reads TGTGCCAGCAGCCGACAGAACACCGGGGAGCTGTTTTTT.

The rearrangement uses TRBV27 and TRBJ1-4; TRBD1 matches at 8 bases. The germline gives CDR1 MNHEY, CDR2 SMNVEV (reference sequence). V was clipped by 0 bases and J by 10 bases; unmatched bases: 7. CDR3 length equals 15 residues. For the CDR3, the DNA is TGTGCCAGCAGTTTATCTATCGGACAGGGCCGAAAACTGTTTTTT. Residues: CASSLSIGQGRKLFF.

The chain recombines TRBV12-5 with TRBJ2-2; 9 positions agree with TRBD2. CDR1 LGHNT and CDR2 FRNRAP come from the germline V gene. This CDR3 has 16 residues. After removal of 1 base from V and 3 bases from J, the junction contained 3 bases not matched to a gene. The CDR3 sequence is CASGLAWTSDTGELFF. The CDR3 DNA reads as TGTGCTAGTGGTTTGGCCTGGACTAGCGACACCGGGGAGCTGTTTTTT.

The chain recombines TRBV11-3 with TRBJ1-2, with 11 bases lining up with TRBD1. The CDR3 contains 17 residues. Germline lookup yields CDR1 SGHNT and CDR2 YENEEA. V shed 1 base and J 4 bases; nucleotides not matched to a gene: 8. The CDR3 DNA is TGTGCCAGCAGCTTAGGGATGACCGGACAGGGGGCCTATGGCTACACCTTC. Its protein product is CASSLGMTGQGAYGYTF. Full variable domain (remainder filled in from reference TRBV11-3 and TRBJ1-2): EAGVVQSPRYKIIEKKQPVAFWCNPISGHNTLYWYLQNLGQGPELLIRYENEEAVDDSQLPKDRFSAERLKGVDSTLKIQPAELGDSAVYLCASSLGMTGQGAYGYTFGSGTRLTVV.

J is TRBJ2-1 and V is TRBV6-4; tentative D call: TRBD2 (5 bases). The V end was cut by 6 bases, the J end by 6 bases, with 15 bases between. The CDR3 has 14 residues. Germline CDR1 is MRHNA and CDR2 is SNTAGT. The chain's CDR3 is CASSVGPDSNEQFF. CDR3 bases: TGTGCCAGCAGCGTCGGCCCGGACTCCAATGAGCAGTTCTTC.

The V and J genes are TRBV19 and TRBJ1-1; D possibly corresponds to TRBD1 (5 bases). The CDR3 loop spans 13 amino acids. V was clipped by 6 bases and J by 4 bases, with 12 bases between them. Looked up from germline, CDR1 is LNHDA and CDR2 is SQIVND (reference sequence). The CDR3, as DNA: TGTGCCAGTAGGGGCTGGAGGGGCACTGAAGCTTTCTTT. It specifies CASRGWRGTEAFF.

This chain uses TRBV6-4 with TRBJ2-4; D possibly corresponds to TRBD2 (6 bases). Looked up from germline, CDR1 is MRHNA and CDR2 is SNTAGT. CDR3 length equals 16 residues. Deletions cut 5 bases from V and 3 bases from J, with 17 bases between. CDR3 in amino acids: CASSLPLEGYKNIQYF. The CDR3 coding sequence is TGTGCCAGCAGTCTCCCATTGGAGGGCTACAAAAACATTCAGTACTTC.

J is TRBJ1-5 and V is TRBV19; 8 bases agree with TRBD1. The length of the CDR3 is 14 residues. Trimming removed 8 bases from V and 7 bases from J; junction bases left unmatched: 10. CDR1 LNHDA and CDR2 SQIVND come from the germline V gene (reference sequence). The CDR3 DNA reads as TGTGCCAGTGACCGGACAGGGTCGGGGCAGCCCCAGCATTTT. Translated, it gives CASDRTGSGQPQHF.

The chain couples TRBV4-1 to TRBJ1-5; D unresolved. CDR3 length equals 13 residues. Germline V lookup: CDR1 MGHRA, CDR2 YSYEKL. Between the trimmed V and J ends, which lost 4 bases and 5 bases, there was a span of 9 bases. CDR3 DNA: TGCGCCAGCAGCCCGGGAAGCTATCAGCCCCAGCATTTT. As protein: CASSPGSYQPQHF.

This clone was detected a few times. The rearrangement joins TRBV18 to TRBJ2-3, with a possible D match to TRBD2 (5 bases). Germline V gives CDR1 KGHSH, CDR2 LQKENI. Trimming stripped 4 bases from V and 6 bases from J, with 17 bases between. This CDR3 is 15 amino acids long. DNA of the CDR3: TGTGCCAGCTCACAAGTGGCTCGGGAAGGGGATACGCAGTATTTT. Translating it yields CASSQVAREGDTQYF.